What follows are 32 T cell receptor beta chains derived from one specimen sequenced in a study of T cell changes during pregnancy in multiple sclerosis. Sequenced by immunoSEQ multiplex PCR; TCRdb stores in-frame clones only, minus some. The sample shows about 53,000 clones, around 90% of them seen only once. Sequencing was performed on CD4+ T cells from peripheral blood mononuclear cells, taken in the third trimester of pregnancy. These receptor sequences come from a female donor with multiple sclerosis, enrolled in a pregnancy study.

The sample holds a few counts of this clone. The genes are TRBV20-1 and TRBJ2-7; 9 nucleotides line up with TRBD2. V lost 6 bases, J lost 3 bases, and 0 bases stayed unmatched. The CDR3 has 11 residues. Germline CDR1 and CDR2: DFQATT and SNEGSKA (reference sequence). CDR3 in DNA: TGCAGTGCGACTAGCGGCTACGAGCAGTACTTC. This translates into CSATSGYEQYF.

The V gene is TRBV15, the J gene TRBJ1-5; D is possibly TRBD1 (6 bases). Between the trimmed V and J ends, which lost 3 bases and 4 bases, there was a span of 10 bases. Germline CDR1 LNHNV, CDR2 YYDKDF (reference sequence). The CDR3 totals 14 residues. The CDR3 DNA sequence: TGTGCCACCAGCAGCCGACAGGCGAATCAGCCCCAGCATTTT. Its protein product is CATSSRQANQPQHF.

This sequence joins TRBV5-5 and TRBJ1-4; the match to TRBD1 covers 8 bases. This CDR3 is built from 15 residues. V dropped 4 bases and J dropped 3; count of bases not matched to a gene: 5. Germline V gene lookup returns CDR1 SGHKS and CDR2 YYEKEE (reference sequence). The CDR3 nucleotides read TGTGCCAGCAGCGCTTCAGGGGGCCCTAATGAAAAACTGTTTTTT. Its protein product is CASSASGGPNEKLFF.

This sequence joins TRBV13 and TRBJ1-5; no definite D call. This CDR3 spans 15 amino acids. Trimming pared 1 base from V and 5 bases from J, leaving 12 bases between. CDR1 and CDR2 (germline): PRHDT, FYEKMQ (reference sequence). The CDR3 region is CASSLARSPDQPQHF. The CDR3, as DNA: TGTGCCAGCAGCTTAGCCCGGAGTCCCGATCAGCCCCAGCATTTT.

This clone was counted a few times. The V gene is TRBV5-1, the J gene TRBJ1-1; D gene uncertain. V shed 3 bases and J shed 0 bases, with 12 bases lying between them. CDR1 and CDR2 (germline): SGHRS, YFSETQ. The CDR3 runs 15 residues. CDR3 nucleotides: TGCGCCAGCAGCTCAGGATCATTCATGAACACTGAAGCTTTCTTT. This sequence encodes CASSSGSFMNTEAFF.

The J gene is TRBJ1-1, the V gene TRBV27; unclear D gene. This CDR3 comprises 16 residues. Per germline, CDR1 MNHEY and CDR2 SMNVEV (reference sequence). V was clipped by 3 bases and J by 4 bases, with 18 bases between them. In nucleotides, the CDR3 is TGTGCCAGCAGTTTTAAGCGTCCGGACTGGGGCACTGAAGCTTTCTTT. Its protein product is CASSFKRPDWGTEAFF.

The CDR3 is CASSILPGQGKEDTIYF. DNA for the CDR3: TGTGCCAGCTCTATATTACCGGGACAGGGGAAAGAAGACACCATATATTTT. This chain uses TRBV18 with TRBJ1-3; 10 positions match TRBD1. The CDR3 length is 17 residues. CDR1 is KGHSH, CDR2 LQKENI, per germline. Unmatched junction bases numbered 16, after V lost 6 bases and J lost 8 bases.

J is TRBJ2-1 and V is TRBV7-2; 8 nucleotides line up with TRBD1. Germline lookup yields CDR1 SGHTA and CDR2 FQGNSA. The J segment lost 6 bases and the V segment lost 1 base, leaving 5 bases of the junction unmatched. This CDR3 spans 15 amino acids. The CDR3 nucleotides are TGTGCCAGCAGCTTAGGGACAGGGAGTTTCAATGAGCAGTTCTTC. It yields the protein CASSLGTGSFNEQFF.

V is TRBV5-6 and J is TRBJ2-5, with D perhaps matching TRBD1 (5 bases). This CDR3 comprises 15 residues. Germline V gene lookup returns CDR1 SGHDT and CDR2 YYEEEE. V shed 0 bases and J shed 7 bases, with 16 bases lying between them. The CDR3 DNA sequence: TGTGCCAGCAGCTTGGGTGGCAGGGTTCCCGGGACCCAGTACTTC. Translated, it gives CASSLGGRVPGTQYF.

V usage is TRBV18 and J usage is TRBJ1-1, with a tentative D call TRBD1 (6 bases). CDR1 and CDR2 from the germline V gene are KGHSH and LQKENI. This CDR3 has 15 residues. V lost 3 bases, J lost 1 base, and 12 bases lay in between. In DNA form, the CDR3 reads TGTGCCAGCTCACCTCCGAAAGGGGGGAACACTGAAGCTTTCTTT. Translating it yields CASSPPKGGNTEAFF. Combining the CDR3 with reference TRBV18 and TRBJ1-1 gives the whole variable domain NAGVMQNPRHLVRRRGQEARLRCSPMKGHSHVYWYRQLPEEGLKFMVYLQKENIIDESGMPKERFSAEFPKEGPSILRIQQVVRGDSAAYFCASSPPKGGNTEAFFGQGTRLTVV.

The rearrangement uses TRBV11-1 and TRBJ2-2; D remains ambiguous. This CDR3 region has 13 residues. Germline V gene data show CDR1 as SGHAT and CDR2 as FQDESV (reference sequence). Trimming took off 5 bases at V and 4 bases at J, with 8 bases between the two ends. In DNA, the CDR3 is TGTGCCAGCAGCAAAGTGCGCACCGGGGAGCTGTTTTTT. Translation: CASSKVRTGELFF.

The chain employs TRBV2 and TRBJ2-5, with 12 bases aligning to TRBD2. There are 17 residues in the CDR3. Per the germline V gene, CDR1 is SNHLY and CDR2 is FYNNEI. With V trimmed by 1 base and J by 2 bases, 5 bases remained unmatched. The DNA of the CDR3 is TGTGCCAGCAGTGAAGGGAAGCTAGCGGGGGGGCAAGAGACCCAGTACTTC. Translating gives CASSEGKLAGGQETQYF.

This chain uses TRBV10-1 with TRBJ2-2; perhaps TRBD2 as D (5 bases). This CDR3 is built from 14 residues. Trimming shortened V by 6 bases and J by 7 bases, and 15 bases separated the two germline ends. Germline V gene sequence: CDR1 WNHNN, CDR2 SYGVQD (reference sequence). CDR3 in DNA: TGCGCCAGCAGCGAACCGCCGGGATTCGGGGAGCTGTTTTTT. It specifies CASSEPPGFGELFF.

The J gene is TRBJ2-2, the V gene TRBV9; TRBD2 matches at 10 bases. Germline assignment: CDR1 SGDLS and CDR2 YYNGEE. V lost 2 bases to trimming and J lost 1 base; unmatched junction nucleotides: 2. This CDR3 region has 16 residues. The CDR3 bases are TGTGCCAGCAGCGTCGCTAGCGGGGGGAACACCGGGGAGCTGTTTTTT. Translation: CASSVASGGNTGELFF.

The chain has TRBV29-1 and TRBJ1-2; 7 bases fit TRBD1. Trimming cost V 2 bases and J 8 bases; bases outside gene matches: 14. CDR1 and CDR2 from the germline V gene are SQVTM and ANQGSEA. This CDR3 region has 15 residues. Written as DNA, the CDR3 is TGCAGCGTTGAAAGCGGGTCCGGGACAGCTTCCGGCTACACCTTC. This gives the protein CSVESGSGTASGYTF.

The chain is built from TRBV19 and TRBJ2-1; D not resolved. Deletions cut 4 bases from V and 0 bases from J, with 25 bases between. The CDR3 has 20 residues. CDR1 is LNHDA, CDR2 SQIVND, per germline (reference sequence). The CDR3 sequence: CASSTLRPTKSTSSYNEQFF. In DNA form, the CDR3 reads TGTGCCAGTAGTACTCTCCGCCCTACTAAGTCTACCAGCTCCTACAATGAGCAGTTCTTC.

The rearrangement uses TRBV5-1 and TRBJ2-7; 10 positions match TRBD1. Germline V gene data show CDR1 as SGHRS and CDR2 as YFSETQ. The V and J ends lost 3 bases and 3 bases, in that order; junction bases with no gene match: 3. This CDR3 region has 14 residues. In nucleotides, the CDR3 is TGCGCCAGCAGCTCCGGGACAGGGGTCTACGAGCAGTACTTC. Protein: CASSSGTGVYEQYF. Supplemented by reference TRBV5-1 and TRBJ2-7, the full variable domain reads KAGVTQTPRYLIKTRGQQVTLSCSPISGHRSVSWYQQTPGQGLQFLFEYFSETQRNKGNFPGRFSGRQFSNSRSEMNVSTLELGDSALYLCASSSGTGVYEQYFGPGTRLTVT.

The chain employs TRBV6-1 and TRBJ1-1; TRBD1 agrees at 8 bases. This CDR3 region has 15 residues. Trimming took 6 bases from V and 4 from J; bases not matched to a gene: 10. Germline CDR1 is MNHNS and CDR2 is SASEGT. CDR3 amino acids: CASSRSRQGATEAFF. As DNA, the CDR3 is TGTGCCAGCAGCCGAAGTCGGCAGGGGGCCACTGAAGCTTTCTTT.

This rearrangement joins TRBV11-2 to TRBJ1-2; D remains ambiguous. This CDR3 spans 13 amino acids. The germline V and J ends were trimmed by 5 bases and 0 bases, with 7 bases remaining between them. CDR1 is SGHAT, CDR2 FQNNGV, per germline. CDR3 DNA: TGTGCCAGCAGCGACACACCTAACTATGGCTACACCTTC. Protein: CASSDTPNYGYTF.

This clone was found once. This chain uses TRBV10-2 with TRBJ1-1, with TRBD1 matching over 9 bases. This CDR3 is built from 15 residues. V gave up 6 bases and J gave up 6 bases; unmatched junction bases: 11. Germline lookup yields CDR1 WSHSY and CDR2 SAAADI. CDR3 in DNA: TGCGCCAGCAGCCTAGATTCCGGGACAGGGTCTGAAGCTTTCTTT. Translation gives CASSLDSGTGSEAFF.

V gene TRBV6-6 combines with J gene TRBJ2-5; 7 positions match TRBD1. The CDR3 runs to 14 residues. V dropped 6 bases and J dropped 2; count of bases not matched to a gene: 6. CDR1 is MNHNY and CDR2 is SVGAGI in the germline V gene (reference sequence). The CDR3 region has the DNA TGTGCCAGCAGACCCGGGACAGTGCAAGAGACCCAGTACTTC. This sequence encodes CASRPGTVQETQYF.

The chain is built from TRBV6-5 and TRBJ1-5, with D tentatively TRBD1 (6 bases). This CDR3 region has 13 residues. V shed 8 bases and J shed 11 bases, with 19 bases lying between them. Germline CDR1 is MNHEY and CDR2 is SVGAGI. CDR3 coding DNA: TGTGCCAGCCGGTCACAGGGCGGTTTGACCCAGCATTTT. Its translation is CASRSQGGLTQHF.

The chain carries TRBV7-3 and TRBJ1-1; D remains ambiguous. Deletions cut 4 bases from V and 4 bases from J, with 13 bases between. The CDR3 is 14 residues long. Germline assignment: CDR1 SGHTA and CDR2 FQGTGA. CDR3 DNA sequence: TGTGCCAGCAGCTCTCGGGTGGGTGGCACTGAAGCTTTCTTT. This sequence encodes CASSSRVGGTEAFF.

V gene TRBV6-6 combines with J gene TRBJ2-7, with 8 bases that match TRBD2. This CDR3 spans 13 amino acids. The trim removed 6 bases at V and 3 bases at J, leaving 4 bases unmatched. CDR1 is MNHNY, CDR2 SVGAGI, per germline (reference sequence). CDR3: CASRKAGGYEQYF. CDR3 nucleotide sequence: TGTGCCAGCAGAAAGGCGGGGGGCTACGAGCAGTACTTC.

In the case of this clone: Different DNA sequences within this sample yield the same CDR3. J is TRBJ2-3 and V is TRBV9, with D maybe TRBD1 (6 bases). V lost 2 bases, J lost 3 bases, and 7 bases lay in between. The CDR3 length is 13 residues. Germline V lookup: CDR1 SGDLS, CDR2 YYNGEE. DNA of the CDR3: TGTGCCAGCAGCGTGCAGGGGACAGATACGCAGTATTTT. Translating gives CASSVQGTDTQYF. Supplemented by reference TRBV9 and TRBJ2-3, the full variable domain reads DSGVTQTPKHLITATGQRVTLRCSPRSGDLSVYWYQQSLDQGLQFLIQYYNGEERAKGNILERFSAQQFPDLHSELNLSSLELGDSALYFCASSVQGTDTQYFGPGTRLTVL.

The CDR3, as DNA: TGTGCCAGCAGCCTACCTCCCCAAGAGCAGTACTTC. Its translation is CASSLPPQEQYF. The chain joins TRBV5-5 to TRBJ2-7, with D uncertain. There are 12 residues in the CDR3. CDR1 and CDR2 (germline): SGHKS, YYEKEE (reference sequence). The ends were cut back, 4 bases at V and 7 bases at J, with 12 bases in the middle.

This CDR3 reads CASSLAFGTNSTDTQYF. Written as DNA, the CDR3 is TGTGCCAGCAGCTTAGCGTTTGGGACAAATAGCACAGATACGCAGTATTTT. The V gene is TRBV7-8, the J gene TRBJ2-3; D perhaps matches TRBD1 (6 bases). The CDR3 is 17 residues long. From germline, CDR1 is SGHVS and CDR2 FQNEAQ. Trimming removed 0 bases from V and 0 bases from J, with 13 bases in between.

The sample holds one count of this clone. The V gene is TRBV6-1, the J gene TRBJ1-4; D call uncertain. The CDR3 length is 15 residues. V was pared by 8 bases and J by 5 bases, with 18 bases between. The germline CDR1 and CDR2 sequences are MNHNS and SASEGT. The CDR3 loop is CASRTDSWMNEKLFF. The CDR3 nucleotides read TGTGCCAGCCGCACGGACTCGTGGATGAATGAAAAACTGTTTTTT.

V and J are TRBV18 and TRBJ1-1; the D gene is possibly TRBD1 (5 bases). The V end lost 2 bases, the J end lost 2 bases, and 18 bases lay between the germline ends. The CDR3 runs to 17 residues. Germline V gives CDR1 KGHSH, CDR2 LQKENI. Here the CDR3 DNA reads TGTGCCAGCTCACCAGATCTAACCAGGGTGGAAAACACTGAAGCTTTCTTT. Amino acids: CASSPDLTRVENTEAFF.

The gene calls are TRBV27 and TRBJ2-5; D is perhaps TRBD2 (5 bases). Germline-derived CDR1 and CDR2 are MNHEY and SMNVEV (reference sequence). Trimming took off 2 bases at V and 1 base at J, with 17 bases between the two ends. This CDR3 is 17 amino acids long. As DNA, the CDR3 is TGTGCCAGCAGTTTAAGAGGCCCGCAGAGGGCCCAAGAGACCCAGTACTTC. It encodes CASSLRGPQRAQETQYF.

DNA of the CDR3: TGTGCCAGCTCAAGGGGCGACGAGCAGTACTTC. It yields the protein CASSRGDEQYF. This chain links TRBV18 with TRBJ2-7, with D possibly TRBD1 on 5 matching bases. Trimming removed 5 bases at V and 5 bases at J, with 7 bases between. Germline V lookup: CDR1 KGHSH, CDR2 LQKENI. CDR3 length: 11 amino acids.

The rearrangement links TRBV9 to TRBJ1-6; D is possibly TRBD1 (5 bases). The CDR3 contains 17 residues. Germline V gene lookup returns CDR1 SGDLS and CDR2 YYNGEE. Trimming cost V 4 bases and J 7 bases, with 21 bases left between them. The CDR3 bases are TGTGCCAGCAGCTCACAAATTCAGGGTTTTGGGAATTCACCCCTCCACTTT. Amino acid sequence: CASSSQIQGFGNSPLHF.